The 21 T cell receptor beta chains presented below share a single source sample, sequenced in a study of OX40 agonist ivuxolimab in advanced cancers. Data came from immunoSEQ multiplex PCR; TCRdb stores just in-frame clones and leaves some out. Here the sample spans 55,000 to 80,000 clones, about 90% being singletons. Sequenced material: CD4+ or CD8+ T cells sorted from blood, taken in a trial of the OX40 agonist ivuxolimab. These receptors all stem from an adult with an advanced solid tumor such as melanoma, head and neck, liver or kidney cancer.

The V gene is TRBV10-3, the J gene TRBJ2-1; 11 nucleotides align to TRBD2. With 6 bases clipped from V and 4 bases from J, the junction kept 5 bases outside the gene matches. Germline V CDR1 and CDR2: ENHRY, SYGVKD. This CDR3 is 15 amino acids long. The CDR3: CAIRGTSGDYNEQFF. The CDR3 nucleotides are TGTGCCATCAGAGGGACTAGCGGAGATTACAATGAGCAGTTCTTC.

This chain links TRBV5-1 with TRBJ2-3; 7 bases map to TRBD2. Germline CDR1 is SGHRS and CDR2 is YFSETQ. The CDR3 runs to 17 residues. The V gene end was trimmed by 0 bases and the J gene end by 0 bases; junction bases not matched to a gene: 7. Here the CDR3 reads CASSLEASGLSTDTQYF. CDR3 nucleotide sequence: TGCGCCAGCAGCTTGGAGGCTAGCGGTCTAAGCACAGATACGCAGTATTTT.

V is TRBV30 and J is TRBJ1-1; 7 bases agree with TRBD1. Per germline, CDR1 GTSNPN and CDR2 SVGIG (reference sequence). Trimming removed 3 bases from V and 7 bases from J; junction bases left unmatched: 2. The CDR3 sequence is 11 residues long. The CDR3 loop is CAWSSGGEAFF. DNA of the CDR3: TGTGCCTGGAGCTCAGGGGGTGAAGCTTTCTTT.

This sequence joins TRBV10-3 and TRBJ1-5, with TRBD1 identical over 8 bases. The germline V gene encodes CDR1 ENHRY and CDR2 SYGVKD. The length of the CDR3 is 14 residues. Losses at the gene ends were 5 bases for V and 5 bases for J; bases not matched to a gene: 5. The CDR3 protein is CAISRQGTDQPQHF. In DNA, the CDR3 is TGTGCCATCAGTCGACAGGGGACTGATCAGCCCCAGCATTTT.

The gene calls are TRBV9 and TRBJ2-7; TRBD2 matches at 13 bases. The CDR3 consists of 17 residues. CDR1 is SGDLS and CDR2 is YYNGEE in the germline V gene. With 5 bases clipped from V and 3 bases from J, the junction kept 11 bases outside the gene matches. CDR3 protein: CASSTGTSGKVGYEQYF. DNA of the CDR3: TGTGCCAGCAGTACCGGGACTAGCGGGAAGGTAGGCTACGAGCAGTACTTC. Supplemented by reference TRBV9 and TRBJ2-7, the full variable domain reads DSGVTQTPKHLITATGQRVTLRCSPRSGDLSVYWYQQSLDQGLQFLIQYYNGEERAKGNILERFSAQQFPDLHSELNLSSLELGDSALYFCASSTGTSGKVGYEQYFGPGTRLTVT.

The chain couples TRBV27 to TRBJ2-1; 8 bases are shared with TRBD1. The germline gives CDR1 MNHEY, CDR2 SMNVEV (reference sequence). This CDR3 region has 14 residues. Trimming took 6 bases from V and 9 from J; bases not matched to a gene: 10. The CDR3 reads CASRTGVTISEQFF. The CDR3 DNA is TGTGCCAGCAGGACAGGGGTTACAATCAGTGAGCAGTTCTTC.

The chain has TRBV28 and TRBJ1-4, with D perhaps matching TRBD1 (5 bases). The CDR3 is 11 residues long. CDR1 MDHEN and CDR2 SYDVKM come from the germline V gene. V was shortened by 8 bases and J by 8 bases, with 9 bases between the two germline ends. The CDR3 DNA reads TGTGCCAGCTGGGGGGGGGAAAAACTGTTTTTT. Its protein product is CASWGGEKLFF. Together with reference TRBV28 and TRBJ1-4, the CDR3 gives the full variable domain: DVKVTQSSRYLVKRTGEKVFLECVQDMDHENMFWYRQDPGLGLRLIYFSYDVKMKEKGDIPEGYSVSREKKERFSLILESASTNQTSMYLCASWGGEKLFFGSGTQLSVL.

This rearrangement joins TRBV5-6 to TRBJ1-2; 7 bases are shared with TRBD1. Germline loops: CDR1 SGHDT, CDR2 YYEEEE. CDR3 length: 15 amino acids. J gave up 4 bases and V 4 bases, and 10 bases lay outside the gene matches. DNA of the CDR3: TGTGCCAGCAGCCCGACGACAGGGTCAGGCTATGGCTACACCTTC. Translating gives CASSPTTGSGYGYTF.

This clone was seen once. The chain recombines TRBV9 with TRBJ2-7, with D hard to call. V gave up 0 bases and J gave up 0 bases, with 7 bases separating them. The length of the CDR3 is 14 residues. Germline lookup yields CDR1 SGDLS and CDR2 YYNGEE. CDR3: CASSVGVASYEQYF. For the CDR3, the DNA is TGTGCCAGCAGCGTAGGGGTGGCCTCCTACGAGCAGTACTTC. Together with reference TRBV9 and TRBJ2-7, the CDR3 gives the full variable domain: DSGVTQTPKHLITATGQRVTLRCSPRSGDLSVYWYQQSLDQGLQFLIQYYNGEERAKGNILERFSAQQFPDLHSELNLSSLELGDSALYFCASSVGVASYEQYFGPGTRLTVT.

The V and J genes are TRBV9 and TRBJ2-6; D unresolved. The CDR3 is 15 amino acids. Trimming pared 4 bases from V and 0 bases from J, leaving 8 bases between. From germline, CDR1 is SGDLS and CDR2 YYNGEE. The CDR3 DNA reads as TGTGCCAGCAGCTCCGGTTACTCTGGGGCCAACGTCCTGACTTTC. This gives the protein CASSSGYSGANVLTF.

This clone was picked up one time. The chain uses TRBV6-1 and TRBJ1-3; a possible D gene is TRBD1 (6 bases). CDR1 and CDR2 (germline): MNHNS, SASEGT. The CDR3 runs to 15 residues. V lost 7 bases and J 0 bases, leaving 13 bases between the germline ends. CDR3 protein: CASTLSDSSGNTIYF. CDR3 DNA: TGTGCCAGCACTCTTTCGGACAGCTCTGGAAACACCATATATTTT.

This clone was observed a handful of times. This sequence joins TRBV7-9 and TRBJ2-4; D is possibly TRBD2 (5 bases). CDR1 is SEHNR and CDR2 is FQNEAQ in the germline V gene (reference sequence). Trimming left V 3 bases short and J 0 bases short, with 12 bases between. The CDR3 consists of 16 residues. CDR3 region: CASSFAAGLAKNIQYF. In nucleotides, the CDR3 is TGTGCCAGCAGCTTCGCGGCGGGTCTAGCCAAAAACATTCAGTACTTC.

V and J are TRBV28 and TRBJ2-5; 9 nucleotides match TRBD1. CDR1 is MDHEN and CDR2 is SYDVKM in the germline V gene. The CDR3 runs to 16 residues. The ends lost 8 bases at V and 2 bases at J; junction bases unmatched: 12. The CDR3 nucleotides are TGTGCCAGCGGTTCTTCCGGGACAGGGTTTCAAGAGACCCAGTACTTC. This codes for CASGSSGTGFQETQYF.

This sequence joins TRBV7-8 and TRBJ1-1; the D is unclear. The CDR3 has 12 amino acids. The germline V gene has CDR1 SGHVS and CDR2 FQNEAQ. V dropped 1 base and J dropped 7 bases, with 7 bases sitting between them. CDR3 bases: TGTGCCAGCAGCTTAGTGGCGCGTGAAGCTTTCTTT. Encoded protein: CASSLVAREAFF.

The CDR3 DNA reads TGTGCCAGCAGCCCCGAGCGGGCGCTTTCCTACGAGCAGTACTTC. This encodes CASSPERALSYEQYF. The chain is built from TRBV5-4 and TRBJ2-7, with D perhaps TRBD2 (6 bases). The CDR3 extends over 15 amino acids. Deletions cut 4 bases from V and 1 base from J, with 15 bases between. Germline loops: CDR1 SGHNT, CDR2 YYREEE (reference sequence).

The gene calls are TRBV7-3 and TRBJ2-2, with D maybe TRBD2 (5 bases). Germline-derived CDR1 and CDR2 are SGHTA and FQGTGA. This CDR3 spans 18 amino acids. V lost 1 base and J 6 bases, leaving 21 bases between the germline ends. Here the CDR3 reads CASSLIPGSRAGSGELFF. Here the CDR3 DNA reads TGTGCCAGCAGCTTAATACCGGGGAGCCGGGCTGGATCCGGGGAGCTGTTTTTT.

The chain couples TRBV5-4 to TRBJ2-7; maybe TRBD1 (5 bases). V lost 0 bases and J lost 2, with 21 bases in between. The CDR3 spans 18 residues. Looked up from germline, CDR1 is SGHNT and CDR2 is YYREEE (reference sequence). CDR3 in DNA: TGTGCCAGCAGCTTGGAGCCGCCCCTTATGGGGCCAGCCTACGAGCAGTACTTC. This translates into CASSLEPPLMGPAYEQYF.

J is TRBJ2-7 and V is TRBV9, with D perhaps TRBD1 or TRBD2 (5 bases each). Looked up from germline, CDR1 is SGDLS and CDR2 is YYNGEE. The CDR3 extends over 12 amino acids. Trimming shortened V by 0 bases and J by 5 bases, and 6 bases separated the two germline ends. The CDR3 protein is CASSVGGDEQYF. Here the CDR3 DNA reads TGTGCCAGCAGCGTAGGAGGGGACGAGCAGTACTTC.

CDR3 DNA: TGTGCCAGCAGTTCCCCCCTGGGGCTAGCACTCGCCGGGGAGCTGTTTTTT. It translates to CASSSPLGLALAGELFF. The chain couples TRBV13 to TRBJ2-2; D tentatively reads TRBD1 or TRBD2 (5 bases each). The CDR3 spans 17 residues. The germline V gene encodes CDR1 PRHDT and CDR2 FYEKMQ (reference sequence). V lost 6 bases and J lost 6, with 23 bases in between.

V and J are TRBV4-1 and TRBJ1-5; maybe TRBD1 (5 bases). Germline CDR1 MGHRA, CDR2 YSYEKL. The CDR3 length is 16 residues. The V and J ends lost 0 bases and 1 base respectively, with 10 bases between them. CDR3 bases: TGCGCCAGCAGCCAAGATTCCGGGGGAAGCAATCAGCCCCAGCATTTT. Translating it yields CASSQDSGGSNQPQHF.

The chain has TRBV6-5 and TRBJ2-7; D is possibly TRBD1 (5 bases). The germline V and J ends were trimmed by 11 bases and 0 bases, with 17 bases remaining between them. The CDR3 spans 14 residues. Per germline, CDR1 MNHEY and CDR2 SVGAGI. The CDR3 spells CASQRGRSSYEQYF. In DNA form, the CDR3 reads TGTGCCTCCCAAAGGGGCAGGAGCTCCTACGAGCAGTACTTC.